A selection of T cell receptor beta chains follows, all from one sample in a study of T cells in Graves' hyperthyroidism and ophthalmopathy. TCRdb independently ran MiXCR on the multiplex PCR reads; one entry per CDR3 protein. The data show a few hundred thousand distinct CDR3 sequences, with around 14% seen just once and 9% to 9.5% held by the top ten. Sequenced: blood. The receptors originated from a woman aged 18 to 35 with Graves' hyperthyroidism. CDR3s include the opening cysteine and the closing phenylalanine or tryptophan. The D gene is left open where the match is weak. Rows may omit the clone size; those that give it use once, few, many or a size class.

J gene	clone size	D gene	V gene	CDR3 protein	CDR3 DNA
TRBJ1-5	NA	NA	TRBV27	CASSPTEVQPQHF	TGTGCCAGCAGTCCCACAGAGGTTCAGCCCCAGCATTTT
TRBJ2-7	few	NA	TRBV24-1	CATGNSYEQYF	TGTGCCACGGGGAACTCCTACGAGCAGTACTTC
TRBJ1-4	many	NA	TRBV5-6	CASSLDGGTVDEKLFF	TGTGCCAGCAGCTTGGACGGGGGGACCGTGGATGAAAAACTGTTTTTT
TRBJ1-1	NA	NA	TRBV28	CASSFEGVNTEVFF	TGTGCCAGCAGTTTCGAGGGTGTAAACACTGAAGTTTTCTTT
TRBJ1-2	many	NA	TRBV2	CASSEGAGYGYTF	TGTGCCAGCAGTGAAGGGGCAGGGTATGGCTACACCTTC
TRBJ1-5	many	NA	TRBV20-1	CSAPTGSGQPQHF	TGCAGTGCGCCGACAGGTTCAGGACAGCCCCAGCATTTT
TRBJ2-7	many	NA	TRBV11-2	CASRQIRGESSYEQYF	TGTGCCAGCAGGCAGATTAGGGGAGAGAGCTCCTACGAGCAGTACTTC
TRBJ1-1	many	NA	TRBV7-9	CASSLSEAFF	TGTGCCAGCAGCTTATCAGAAGCTTTCTTT
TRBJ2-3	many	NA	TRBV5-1	CASSLSADTQYF	TGCGCCAGCAGCTTGTCAGCAGATACGCAGTATTTT
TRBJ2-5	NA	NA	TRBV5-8	CASSPPLGSQETQYF	TGTGCCAGCAGCCCCCCCTTGGGGTCCCAAGAGACCCAGTACTTC
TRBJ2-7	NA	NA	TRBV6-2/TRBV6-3	CASSLAGALSYEQYF	TGTGCCAGCAGTTTAGCCGGGGCCCTCTCCTACGAGCAGTACTTC
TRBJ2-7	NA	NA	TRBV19	CASSHAHRSSYEQYF	TGTGCCAGTAGTCACGCTCATAGAAGCTCCTACGAGCAGTACTTC
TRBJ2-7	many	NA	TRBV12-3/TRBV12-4	CASSSLSPTPYEQYF	TGTGCCAGCAGTTCGCTTAGCCCGACTCCCTACGAGCAGTACTTC
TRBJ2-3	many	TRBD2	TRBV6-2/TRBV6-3	CASSYPGLDFSTDTQYF	TGTGCCAGCAGTTACCCCGGACTAGACTTTTCCACAGATACGCAGTATTTT
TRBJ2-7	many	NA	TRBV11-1	CASSLSSGPSYEQYF	TGTGCCAGCAGCTTATCCAGCGGGCCCTCCTACGAGCAGTACTTC
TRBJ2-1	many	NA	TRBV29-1	CSVSGWSSYNEQFF	TGCAGCGTAAGCGGGTGGAGCTCCTACAATGAGCAGTTCTTC
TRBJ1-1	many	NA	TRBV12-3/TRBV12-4	CASSLGAETAFF	TGTGCCAGCAGTTTGGGGGCTGAGACAGCTTTCTTT
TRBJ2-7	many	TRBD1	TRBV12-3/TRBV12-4	CASSPYTWTGKSYEQYF	TGTGCCAGCAGCCCTTACACGTGGACAGGGAAATCCTACGAGCAGTACTTC
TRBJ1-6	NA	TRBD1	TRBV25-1	CASSGPGQGSSPLHF	TGTGCCAGCAGCGGACCGGGACAGGGTAGTTCACCCCTCCACTTT
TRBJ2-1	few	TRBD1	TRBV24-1	CATSGTGEGNEQFF	TGTGCCACCAGTGGGACAGGGGAGGGGAATGAGCAGTTCTTC
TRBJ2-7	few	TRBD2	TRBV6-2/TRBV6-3	CASSERASGINEQYF	TGTGCCAGCAGTGAAAGAGCTAGCGGGATCAACGAGCAGTACTTC
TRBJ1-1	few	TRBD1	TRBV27	CASSLRTGGFRTEAFF	TGTGCCAGCAGTCTAAGGACAGGGGGCTTTCGAACTGAAGCTTTCTTT
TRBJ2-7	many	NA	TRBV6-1	CASSPLPGPPYEQYF	TGTGCCAGCAGCCCCCTGCCAGGACCCCCCTACGAGCAGTACTTC
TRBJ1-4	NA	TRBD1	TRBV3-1	CASSRSGTGMGKLFF	TGTGCCAGCAGCCGTTCCGGGACAGGGATGGGAAAACTGTTTTTT
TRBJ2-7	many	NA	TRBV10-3	CAISSAFYEQYF	TGTGCCATCAGTTCAGCGTTCTACGAGCAGTACTTC
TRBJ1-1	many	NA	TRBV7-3	CASSLDWQPNTEAFF	TGTGCCAGCAGCTTAGATTGGCAGCCGAACACTGAAGCTTTCTTT
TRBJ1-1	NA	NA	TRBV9	CASSVVSNTEAFF	TGTGCCAGCAGCGTAGTCTCGAACACTGAAGCTTTCTTT
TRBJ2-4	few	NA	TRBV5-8	CASSFEGGGIVKNIQYF	TGTGCCAGCAGCTTCGAGGGGGGAGGAATAGTGAAAAACATTCAGTACTTC
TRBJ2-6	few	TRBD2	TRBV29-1	CSVVIGAGGTGANVLTF	TGCAGCGTTGTTATCGGTGCGGGAGGGACTGGGGCCAACGTCCTGACTTTC
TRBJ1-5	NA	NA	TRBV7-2	CASSLDQGSNQPQHF	TGTGCCAGCAGCTTAGATCAGGGGAGCAATCAGCCCCAGCATTTT
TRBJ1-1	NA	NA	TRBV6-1	CASSDRGDTEAFF	TGTGCCAGCAGTGATAGGGGGGACACTGAAGCTTTCTTT
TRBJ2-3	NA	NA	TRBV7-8	CASSLDWQDTQYF	TGTGCCAGCAGCTTAGATTGGCAAGATACGCAGTATTTT
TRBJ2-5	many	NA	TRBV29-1	CSVELGLGGFYQETQYF	TGCAGCGTTGAGTTGGGACTGGGGGGATTCTACCAAGAGACCCAGTACTTC
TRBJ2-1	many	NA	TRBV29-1	CSVARVGLDYNEQFF	TGCAGCGTTGCTCGGGTGGGCCTCGACTACAATGAGCAGTTCTTC
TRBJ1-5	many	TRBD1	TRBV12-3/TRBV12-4	CASSSIRDRAYSNQPQHF	TGTGCCAGCAGTTCAATCCGGGACAGGGCCTATAGCAATCAGCCCCAGCATTTT
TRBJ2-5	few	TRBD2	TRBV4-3	CASSQDRLAVKETQYF	TGCGCCAGCAGCCAAGATAGACTAGCCGTAAAAGAGACCCAGTACTTC
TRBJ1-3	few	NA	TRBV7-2	CASSLGVPGNTIYF	TGTGCCAGCAGCTTAGGGGTCCCTGGAAACACCATATATTTT
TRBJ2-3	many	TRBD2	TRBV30	CAWSGPSGPTDTQYF	TGTGCCTGGAGTGGCCCTAGCGGGCCCACAGATACGCAGTATTTT
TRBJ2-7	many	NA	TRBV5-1	CASSPDSRLGEQYF	TGCGCCAGCAGCCCGGACAGCAGACTAGGCGAGCAGTACTTC
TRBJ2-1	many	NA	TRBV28	CASTPAGPYNEQFF	TGTGCCAGCACCCCGGCGGGCCCTTACAATGAGCAGTTCTTC
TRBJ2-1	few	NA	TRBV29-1	CSVARGLYSYNEQFF	TGCAGCGTTGCTAGGGGACTTTACTCCTACAATGAGCAGTTCTTC
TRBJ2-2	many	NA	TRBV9	CASSVAGRGGELFF	TGTGCCAGCAGCGTAGCGGGACGGGGCGGGGAGCTGTTTTTT